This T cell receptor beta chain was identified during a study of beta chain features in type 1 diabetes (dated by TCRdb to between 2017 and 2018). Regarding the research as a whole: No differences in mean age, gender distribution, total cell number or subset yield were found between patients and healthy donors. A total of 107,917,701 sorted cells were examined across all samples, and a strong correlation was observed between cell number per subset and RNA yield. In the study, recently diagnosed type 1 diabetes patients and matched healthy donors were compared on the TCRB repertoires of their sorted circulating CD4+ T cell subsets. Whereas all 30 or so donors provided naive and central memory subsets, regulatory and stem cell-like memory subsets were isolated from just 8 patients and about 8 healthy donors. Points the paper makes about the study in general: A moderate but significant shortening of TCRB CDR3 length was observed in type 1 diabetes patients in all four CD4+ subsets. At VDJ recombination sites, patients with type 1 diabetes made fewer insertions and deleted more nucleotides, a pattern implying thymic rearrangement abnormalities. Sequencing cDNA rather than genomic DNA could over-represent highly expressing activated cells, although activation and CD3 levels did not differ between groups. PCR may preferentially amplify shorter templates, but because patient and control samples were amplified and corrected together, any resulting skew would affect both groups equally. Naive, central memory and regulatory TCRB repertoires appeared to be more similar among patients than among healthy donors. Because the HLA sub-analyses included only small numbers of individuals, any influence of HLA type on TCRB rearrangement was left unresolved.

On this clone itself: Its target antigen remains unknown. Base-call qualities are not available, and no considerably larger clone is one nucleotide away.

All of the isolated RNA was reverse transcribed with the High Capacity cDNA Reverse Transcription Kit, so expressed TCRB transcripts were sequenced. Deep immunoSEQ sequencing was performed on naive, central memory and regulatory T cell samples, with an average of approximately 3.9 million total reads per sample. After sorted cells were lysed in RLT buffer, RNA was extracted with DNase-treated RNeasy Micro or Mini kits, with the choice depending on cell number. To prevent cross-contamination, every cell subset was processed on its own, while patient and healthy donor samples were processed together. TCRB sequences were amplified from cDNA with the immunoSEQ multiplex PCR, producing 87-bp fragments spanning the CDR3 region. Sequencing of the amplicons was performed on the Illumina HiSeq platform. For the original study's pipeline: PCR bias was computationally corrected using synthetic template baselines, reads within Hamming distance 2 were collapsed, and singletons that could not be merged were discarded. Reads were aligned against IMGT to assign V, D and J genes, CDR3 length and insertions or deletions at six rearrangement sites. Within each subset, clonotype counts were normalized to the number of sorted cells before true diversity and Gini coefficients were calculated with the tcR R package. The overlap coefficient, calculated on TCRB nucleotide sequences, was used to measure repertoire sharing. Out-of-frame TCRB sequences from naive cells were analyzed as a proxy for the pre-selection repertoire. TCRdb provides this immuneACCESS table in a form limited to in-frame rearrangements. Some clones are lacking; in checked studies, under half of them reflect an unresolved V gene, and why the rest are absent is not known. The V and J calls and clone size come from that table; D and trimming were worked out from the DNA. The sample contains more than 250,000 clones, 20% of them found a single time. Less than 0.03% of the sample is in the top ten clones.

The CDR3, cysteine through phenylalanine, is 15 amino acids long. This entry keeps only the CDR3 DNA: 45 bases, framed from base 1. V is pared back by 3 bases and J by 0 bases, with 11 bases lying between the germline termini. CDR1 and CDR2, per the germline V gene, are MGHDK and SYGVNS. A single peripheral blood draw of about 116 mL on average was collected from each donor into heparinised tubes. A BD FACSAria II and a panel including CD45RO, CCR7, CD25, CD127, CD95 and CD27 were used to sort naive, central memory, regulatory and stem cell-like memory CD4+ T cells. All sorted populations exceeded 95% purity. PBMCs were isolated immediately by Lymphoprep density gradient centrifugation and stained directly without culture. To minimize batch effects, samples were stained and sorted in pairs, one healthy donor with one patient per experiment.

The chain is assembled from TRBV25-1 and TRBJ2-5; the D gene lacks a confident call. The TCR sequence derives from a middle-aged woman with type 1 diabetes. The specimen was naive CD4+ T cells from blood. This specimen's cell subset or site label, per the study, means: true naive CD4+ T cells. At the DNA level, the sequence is TGTGCCAGCAGTGATTTCACAGAGTACCAAGAGACCCAGTACTTC. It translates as CASSDFTEYQETQYF. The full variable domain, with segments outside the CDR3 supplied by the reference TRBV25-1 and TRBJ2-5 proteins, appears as EADIYQTPRYLVIGTGKKITLECSQTMGHDKMYWYQQDPGMELHLIHYSYGVNSTEKGDLSSESTVSRIRTEHFPLTLESARPSHTSQYLCASSDFTEYQETQYFGPGTRLLVL.